This T cell receptor beta chain is drawn from a study of T cells in localized non-small cell lung cancer. Broader study findings: Heterogeneity cannot be ruled out, as sequencing used one tumor region only. In adjacent lung appeared a median around 56 of the top 100 tumor clones. Highest T cell clonality was seen in uninvolved adjacent lung, surpassing that measured in tumor.

Produced via immunoSEQ multiplex PCR; TCRdb's table is partial and in-frame only. This table holds roughly 40,000 clones, 80% to 90% found once. Trimming stripped 7 bases from V and 2 bases from J, with 9 bases between. Looked up from germline, CDR1 is SNHLY and CDR2 is FYNNEI. There are 13 residues in the CDR3. About this clone itself: Its antigen remains unknown.

The V and J genes are TRBV2 and TRBJ1-5, with a tentative D call TRBD1 (6 bases). The clonotype comes from a woman aged 40 to 75 with stage I lung adenocarcinoma. Sequenced material: peripheral blood, taken before any cancer treatment. CDR3 loop: CASMRGGNQPQHF. The CDR3 DNA is TGTGCCAGCATGAGGGGGGGCAATCAGCCCCAGCATTTT. Filled out from reference TRBV2 and TRBJ1-5, the complete variable domain reads EPEVTQTPSHQVTQMGQEVILRCVPISNHLYFYWYRQILGQKVEFLVSFYNNEISEKSEIFDDQFSVERPDGSNFTLKIRSTKLEDSAMYFCASMRGGNQPQHFGDGTRLSIL.